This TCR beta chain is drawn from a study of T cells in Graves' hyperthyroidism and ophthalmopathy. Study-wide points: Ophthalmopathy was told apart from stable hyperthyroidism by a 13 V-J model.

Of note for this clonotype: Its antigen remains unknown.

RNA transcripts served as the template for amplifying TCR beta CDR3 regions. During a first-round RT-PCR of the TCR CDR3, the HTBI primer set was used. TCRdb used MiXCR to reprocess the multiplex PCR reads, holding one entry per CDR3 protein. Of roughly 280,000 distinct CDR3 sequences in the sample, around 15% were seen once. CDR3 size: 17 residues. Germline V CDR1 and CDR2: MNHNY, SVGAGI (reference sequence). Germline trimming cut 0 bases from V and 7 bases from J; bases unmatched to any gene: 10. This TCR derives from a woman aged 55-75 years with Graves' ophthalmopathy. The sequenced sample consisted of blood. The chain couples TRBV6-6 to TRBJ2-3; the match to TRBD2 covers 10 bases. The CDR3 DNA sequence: TGTGCCAGCAGTTACTCAGGGGGAGCGGGAGGGCCATATACGCAGTATTTT. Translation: CASSYSGGAGGPYTQYF.